A single sample is the source of the 16 T cell receptor beta chains below, sequenced in a study of CD8 T cells in Susac syndrome. With random hexamers, about 0.5 to 1 ug RNA was reverse transcribed. TCRdb reprocessed the immunoSEQ multiplex PCR reads via MiXCR and lists one record per CDR3 protein. Of about 75,000 distinct CDR3 sequences in the sample, around 94% were seen once. The sequencing input was CD8+ T cells from PBMCs. The receptors derive from a human donor with Susac syndrome.

The chain couples TRBV28 to TRBJ1-2; tentatively, D is TRBD1 (5 bases). Per germline, CDR1 MDHEN and CDR2 SYDVKM. The CDR3 is 13 amino acids. Trimming took off 3 bases at V and 1 base at J, with 6 bases between the two ends. The CDR3 protein is CASSFQGNYGYTF. The CDR3 nucleotides read TGTGCCAGCAGTTTTCAGGGTAACTATGGCTACACCTTC.

This clonotype was observed a single time. The V gene is TRBV13, the J gene TRBJ2-1; 9 bases agree with TRBD2. The CDR3 runs to 17 residues. Germline loops: CDR1 PRHDT, CDR2 FYEKMQ (reference sequence). J lost 0 bases, V lost 4 bases, and 7 bases had no gene match. CDR3 region: CASSSLAGPSSYNEQFF. As DNA, the CDR3 is TGTGCCAGCAGCTCTCTAGCGGGGCCGAGCTCCTACAATGAGCAGTTCTTC.

This chain connects TRBV7-9 to TRBJ2-1; maybe TRBD2 (5 bases). This CDR3 is built from 15 residues. Trimming took off 6 bases at V and 7 bases at J, with 19 bases between the two ends. Germline V gene sequence: CDR1 SEHNR, CDR2 FQNEAQ (reference sequence). This CDR3 is CASSNGNRASNEQFF. The DNA for the CDR3 is TGTGCCAGCAGTAACGGGAATCGGGCCTCAAATGAGCAGTTCTTC. Based on the CDR3 plus reference TRBV7-9 and TRBJ2-1, the full variable domain is DTGVSQNPRHKITKRGQNVTFRCDPISEHNRLYWYRQTLGQGPEFLTYFQNEAQLEKSRLLSDRFSAERPKGSFSTLEIQRTEQGDSAMYLCASSNGNRASNEQFFGPGTRLTVL.

This chain connects TRBV6-5 to TRBJ2-7; the match to TRBD1 covers 8 bases. The V gene's germline CDR1 is MNHEY and CDR2 SVGAGI. This CDR3 has 15 amino acids. Unmatched junction bases numbered 8, after V lost 0 bases and J lost 7 bases. CDR3 protein: CASSYSTAGGGEQYF. The CDR3 DNA sequence: TGTGCCAGCAGTTACTCGACGGCAGGGGGCGGGGAGCAGTACTTC.

This clonotype was picked up one time. The chain links TRBV7-8 to TRBJ2-7; 7 bases agree with TRBD1. This CDR3 comprises 13 residues. After removal of 5 bases from V and 2 bases from J, the junction contained 3 bases not matched to a gene. Germline lookup yields CDR1 SGHVS and CDR2 FQNEAQ. Written as DNA, the CDR3 is TGTGCCAGCAGCCATGACAGGGCCTACGAGCAGTACTTC. Its translation is CASSHDRAYEQYF.

This chain links TRBV7-9 with TRBJ2-7, with D tentatively TRBD1 or TRBD2 (5 bases each). V was cut by 2 bases and J by 2 bases, with 13 bases left in between. The CDR3 length is 15 residues. The germline gives CDR1 SEHNR, CDR2 FQNEAQ (reference sequence). The CDR3 DNA follows: TGTGCCAGCAGCTTATCGGGGCTACATACCTACGAGCAGTACTTC. Encoded protein: CASSLSGLHTYEQYF.

This chain uses TRBV7-8 with TRBJ1-5; tentative D call: TRBD1 (5 bases). The V gene lost 10 bases and the J gene lost 0 bases, with 16 bases spanning the gap. The germline gives CDR1 SGHVS, CDR2 FQNEAQ. The length of the CDR3 is 15 residues. DNA of the CDR3: TGTGCCACTCTTCCGGGACGGATTAGCAATCAGCCCCAGCATTTT. Amino acid sequence: CATLPGRISNQPQHF. Looking up the rest from reference TRBV7-8 and TRBJ1-5 gives the full variable domain: GAGVSQSPRYKVAKRGQDVALRCDPISGHVSLFWYQQALGQGPEFLTYFQNEAQLDKSGLPSDRFFAERPEGSVSTLKIQRTQQEDSAVYLCATLPGRISNQPQHFGDGTRLSIL.

The chain uses TRBV7-9 and TRBJ1-3; the D is unclear. The CDR3 has 15 amino acids. V lost 1 base and J 4 bases, leaving 11 bases between the germline ends. Germline V gene lookup returns CDR1 SEHNR and CDR2 FQNEAQ (reference sequence). The CDR3 DNA reads TGTGCCAGCAGCTTAGGGACCGGAGTGGGAAACACCATATATTTT. This codes for CASSLGTGVGNTIYF. The complete variable domain, with remaining parts taken from reference TRBV7-9 and TRBJ1-3, reads DTGVSQNPRHKITKRGQNVTFRCDPISEHNRLYWYRQTLGQGPEFLTYFQNEAQLEKSRLLSDRFSAERPKGSFSTLEIQRTEQGDSAMYLCASSLGTGVGNTIYFGEGSWLTVV.

The chain joins TRBV11-2 to TRBJ2-5; TRBD2 matches at 7 bases. From germline, CDR1 is SGHAT and CDR2 FQNNGV. The V segment lost 1 base and the J segment 1 base; nucleotides outside the gene matches: 3. The CDR3 contains 15 residues. CDR3 sequence reads: CASSLGASGQETQYF. In DNA form, the CDR3 reads TGTGCCAGCAGCTTAGGGGCTAGCGGCCAAGAGACCCAGTACTTC.

The rearrangement joins TRBV30 to TRBJ1-1; the D is unclear. This CDR3 comprises 12 residues. Germline lookup yields CDR1 GTSNPN and CDR2 SVGIG (reference sequence). The V end was cut by 5 bases, the J end by 1 base, with 8 bases between. The CDR3 nucleotides are TGTGCCTGGGGAGACAAGAACACTGAAGCTTTCTTT. It yields the protein CAWGDKNTEAFF.

This clonotype was seen a single time. This sequence joins TRBV2 and TRBJ1-2; the D gene is possibly TRBD1 (6 bases). In germline, CDR1 is SNHLY, CDR2 FYNNEI. Trimming shortened V by 7 bases and J by 7 bases, and 13 bases separated the two germline ends. This CDR3 has 12 amino acids. The CDR3 here is CASKGGPSGYTF. As DNA, the CDR3 is TGTGCCAGCAAGGGGGGGCCCTCTGGCTACACCTTC.

The V gene is TRBV9, the J gene TRBJ2-1; D possibly matches TRBD1 or TRBD2 (5 bases each). Germline V lookup: CDR1 SGDLS, CDR2 YYNGEE. V dropped 1 base and J dropped 10 bases, with 15 bases sitting between them. The CDR3 is made up of 14 amino acids. The chain's CDR3 is CASSVKGTGREQFF. CDR3 DNA sequence: TGTGCCAGCAGCGTAAAGGGGACGGGCAGGGAGCAGTTCTTC. The full variable domain, completed using reference TRBV9 and TRBJ2-1, is DSGVTQTPKHLITATGQRVTLRCSPRSGDLSVYWYQQSLDQGLQFLIQYYNGEERAKGNILERFSAQQFPDLHSELNLSSLELGDSALYFCASSVKGTGREQFFGPGTRLTVL.

The CDR3 nucleotides read TGTGCCAGCAGCCAAGAGGCCAGCCGCAGCACAGATACGCAGTATTTT. Protein sequence: CASSQEASRSTDTQYF. The chain has TRBV3-1 and TRBJ2-3; D remains ambiguous. There are 16 residues in the CDR3. CDR1 is LGHDT and CDR2 is YNNKEL in the germline V gene (reference sequence). Trimming stripped 0 bases from V and 0 bases from J, with 10 bases between.

The chain employs TRBV9 and TRBJ1-2; unclear D gene. CDR1 SGDLS and CDR2 YYNGEE come from the germline V gene. V was clipped by 3 bases and J by 0 bases, with 6 bases between them. The CDR3 is 13 residues long. The CDR3 region is CASSEQSNYGYTF. The CDR3 region has the DNA TGTGCCAGCAGCGAACAGTCTAACTATGGCTACACCTTC.

V and J are TRBV12-3 or TRBV12-4 and TRBJ2-7; D is tentatively TRBD1 or TRBD2 (7 bases each). V lost 7 bases and J lost 7, with 20 bases in between. This CDR3 contains 14 residues. The CDR3, as DNA: TGTGCCAGCACCACGACAGGGAGGGTAGAGGAGCAGTACTTC. It translates to CASTTTGRVEEQYF.

The chain joins TRBV12-3 or TRBV12-4 to TRBJ1-2; D is unclear. V was trimmed by 3 bases and J by 2 bases, leaving 13 bases between them. This CDR3 region has 15 residues. CDR3 sequence (DNA): TGTGCCAGCAGTTTCATTAATAGCGCCAACTATGGCTACACCTTC. Residues: CASSFINSANYGYTF.